The entry below gives a single T cell receptor beta chain sequence along with its context. This clonotype was detected ten times or more. Its target antigen remains unknown. Base-call qualities are not available, and no considerably larger clone is one nucleotide away. The sample's time point label is to be understood as: blood at routine non-recurrence follow-up after resection. Without any cell sorting, TCR sequencing was performed on whole RNA extracted either from tumor and nontumor lung tissue or from cryopreserved PBMC samples. A patient was chosen for TCR sequencing only when enough RNA was available from at least two tumor regions. The data originate from a study of spatial heterogeneity in lung cancer (dated 2019 in TCRdb). Regarding the research as a whole: The donors were around 69 patients from the lung TRACERx cohort who had early-stage, untreated non-small cell lung cancer. Follow-up PBMC samples were sequenced whenever available, with a median time to follow-up of roughly 22 months after resection. Beta-chain transcripts were consistently detected in greater numbers than alpha-chain transcripts, which likely reflects a higher abundance of beta-chain transcripts. In the raw uncorrected reads, each unique combination of TCR and UMI appeared more than ten times on average. TCR alpha and beta repertoires were quantitatively compared across multiple tumor regions, matched nontumor lung and blood in non-small cell lung cancer. The study linked features of the TCR repertoire to counts of nonsynonymous mutations, which were determined by whole-exome sequencing of tumor tissue. Both alpha and beta chains were TCR-sequenced in samples taken at surgery, namely 220 tumor regions, 62 to 70 matched nontumor lung samples and 55 to 60 PBMC samples.

Libraries were prepared through 5' RACE. Sequencing took place on a NextSeq 500. In the TCR library protocol, a unique molecular identifier was attached to each TCR cDNA molecule so that PCR and sequencing errors could be corrected. The paper's data handling went like this. TCR identification, UMI-based error correction and CDR3 extraction were all carried out with Decombinator tools. Expanded TCRs were defined as those above a frequency of 2 per 1,000, corresponding to the top 1% of the tumor frequency distribution. Renyi diversity was computed with the R vegan package after each repertoire had been subsampled 100 times to 5,000 TCRs. CDR3 similarity networks were built from amino acid triplet string-kernel similarity, connecting CDR3s with pairwise similarity above 0.82. The raw public data were reprocessed by TCRdb itself: fastp quality trimming at Q25, MiXCR clonotype calling, in-frame beta chains only. Records with the same CDR3 protein are collapsed into one entry carrying the most frequent genes and DNA. The V and J calls were not made by the authors but by TCRdb's processing. For this sample there are about 46,000 distinct CDR3 sequences; approximately 12% appear just once. The top ten hold over 30% of the sample.

Overall study outcomes, separate from this receptor: Confirming at a functional level the hypothesis that regional TCRs recognize regional mutations was considered to require additional single-cell paired TCR alpha and beta sequencing. Ubiquitous expanded tumor TCRs showed up in blood more often at tumor resection than at routine follow-up. Comparisons of baseline and follow-up blood repertoires included only around 14 patients.

Per the germline V gene (reference sequence), SGHNT is the CDR1 and YYREEE is the CDR2. The V end loses 5 bases and the J end loses 4 bases, and a stretch of 17 bases separates them. The CDR3 holds 15 amino acids from the cysteine to the phenylalanine. The entry retains the CDR3 DNA only, 45 bases that are in frame from base 1. The clonotype was recovered from a male donor with early-stage non-small cell lung cancer. The V and J segments used are TRBV5-4 and TRBJ2-3; TRBD2 is possibly the D segment (6 matching bases). The sample here was PBMCs, taken at follow-up. CDR3 region: CASRQDWGGADTQYF. The sequence in DNA is TGTGCCAGCAGGCAGGATTGGGGAGGCGCAGATACGCAGTATTTT.